The rows below give T cell receptor beta chains drawn from one sample of a study of identical twins. Each CDR3 protein is one row after TCRdb ran MiXCR on the 5' RACE reads. Of approximately 220,000 distinct CDR3 sequences listed, about 7.5% were seen once; the top ten hold less than 2%. The same data also went into a second study, on yellow fever vaccine responses in identical twins.

Sequencing was performed on memory (CD45RO+) T cells sorted from blood. The origin of the receptors is a woman between 18 and 29 years old in good health. Both conserved end residues are part of each CDR3. Clone size is shown for a subset of rows, as once, few, many or a class of expanded clone.

J | V | size | CDR3
TRBJ2-7 | TRBV5-1 | many | CASSVTTGGEDEQYF
TRBJ2-1 | TRBV15 | NA | CATSRDSPRDRRVSDNNEQFF
TRBJ2-7 | TRBV10-1 | many | CASSLDRGTEHEQYF
TRBJ2-2 | TRBV2 | many | CASTGGANTGELFF
TRBJ1-1 | TRBV4-3 | few | CASSQAGRGGLNTEAFF
TRBJ2-7 | TRBV20-1 | few | CSANSPGQASSYEQYF
TRBJ2-7 | TRBV7-4 | many | CASSGNPGSAYEQYF
TRBJ2-1 | TRBV4-3 | many | CASSQALAGESSAYNEQFF
TRBJ2-1 | TRBV5-1 | many | CASTDRPAEFGFYNEQFF
TRBJ1-6 | TRBV7-9 | few | CASSFLGESPLHF
TRBJ2-5 | TRBV30 | many | CAWVQGAGGETQYF
TRBJ1-4 | TRBV20-1 | many | CSAADEKLFF
TRBJ2-2 | TRBV11-2 | NA | CASTLAGGAGELFF
TRBJ2-1 | TRBV12-5 | NA | CASGLVLNTRSYNEQFF
TRBJ2-7 | TRBV5-1 | many | CASSMDRTRYEQYF
TRBJ2-2 | TRBV28 | few | CASSPNTNRRGRELFF
TRBJ2-5 | TRBV10-3 | many | CAISVRQGSTSQETQYF
TRBJ2-1 | TRBV12-3/TRBV12-4 | many | CASSLRSNEQFF
TRBJ2-5 | TRBV20-1 | NA | CCASRASGGMFQETQYF
TRBJ2-1 | TRBV3-1 | few | CASSQRLGKMNEQFF
TRBJ2-1 | TRBV21-1 | few | CASSKVARNGNEQFF
TRBJ2-5 | TRBV20-1 | few | CSAQLPGGMGETQYF
TRBJ2-1 | TRBV4-3 | NA | CASSLNPLANEQFF
TRBJ1-3 | TRBV20-1 | NA | CSARGQRSSGNTIYF
TRBJ2-1 | TRBV20-1 | NA | CSAQKYNEQFF
TRBJ2-3 | TRBV24-1 | many | CATSDRSGRVATDTQYF
TRBJ2-5 | TRBV5-1 | few | CASSLGTGSQETQYF
TRBJ2-2 | TRBV20-1 | few | CSATWTVSNTGELFF
TRBJ2-3 | TRBV9 | NA | CASGPSGGAGDTQYF
TRBJ2-2 | TRBV7-6 | NA | CASSPTGVGGGELFF
TRBJ2-2 | TRBV6-1 | NA | CASSRQGATGELFF
TRBJ2-7 | TRBV20-1 | many | CSAEKGTSYEQYF
TRBJ1-5 | TRBV6-5 | few | CASSYSFRSGNQPQHF
TRBJ2-1 | TRBV25-1 | many | CASSESDEQFF
TRBJ2-3 | TRBV20-1 | NA | CSARWGDTQYF
TRBJ1-4 | TRBV3-1 | many | CASSPGFGTGGEKLFF
TRBJ1-5 | TRBV6-2/TRBV6-3 | many | CASSPPGTGSPNQPQHF
TRBJ2-7 | TRBV9 | few | CASSVDTAVWEEQYF
TRBJ2-1 | TRBV7-8 | NA | CASSLDPSYNEQFF
TRBJ2-7 | TRBV20-1 | few | CSASGIGSYEQYF
TRBJ2-1 | TRBV20-1 | many | CSARDPLLAYEQFF
TRBJ2-1 | TRBV14 | many | CASSLGQVHNEQFF
TRBJ2-6 | TRBV6-2/TRBV6-3 | NA | CASRTSGRGSPGANVLTF
TRBJ1-1 | TRBV11-1 | NA | CASSRDRSNTEAFF
TRBJ2-5 | TRBV5-4 | NA | CASLLTGTGSETQYF
TRBJ2-2 | TRBV6-2/TRBV6-3 | NA | CASSTGSTSTGELFF
TRBJ2-4 | TRBV2 | few | CASSDLTGRDIQYF
TRBJ2-7 | TRBV7-2 | many | CASSWTATGYEQYF
TRBJ2-7 | TRBV5-1 | many | CASSRGSLSSYEQYF
TRBJ2-7 | TRBV29-1 | many | CSVGSAVSYEQYF
TRBJ2-1 | TRBV4-3 | many | CASSQDEARGSNEQFF
TRBJ2-7 | TRBV20-1 | few | CSATDRPSYEQYF
TRBJ1-1 | TRBV20-1 | few | CSAAGQGANTEAFF
TRBJ2-7 | TRBV4-2 | many | CASSQGLEAPEQYF
TRBJ2-1 | TRBV7-6 | NA | CASSFLGGNEQFF
TRBJ1-2 | TRBV28 | many | CASSLGGYGYTF
TRBJ2-7 | TRBV28 | few | CATDSPTGTGF